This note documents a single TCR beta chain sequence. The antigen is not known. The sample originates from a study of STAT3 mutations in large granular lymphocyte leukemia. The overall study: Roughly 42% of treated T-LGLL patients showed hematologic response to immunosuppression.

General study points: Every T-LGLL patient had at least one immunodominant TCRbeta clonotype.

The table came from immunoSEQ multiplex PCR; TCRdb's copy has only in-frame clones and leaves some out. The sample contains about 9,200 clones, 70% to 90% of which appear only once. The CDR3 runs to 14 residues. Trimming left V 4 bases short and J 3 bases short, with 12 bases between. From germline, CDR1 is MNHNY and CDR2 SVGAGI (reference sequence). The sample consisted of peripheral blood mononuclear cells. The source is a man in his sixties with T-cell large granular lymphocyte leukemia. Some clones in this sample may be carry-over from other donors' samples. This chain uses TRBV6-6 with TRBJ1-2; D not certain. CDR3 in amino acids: CASSFSGSDYGYTF. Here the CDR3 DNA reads TGTGCCAGCAGTTTTTCCGGCTCCGACTATGGCTACACCTTC.